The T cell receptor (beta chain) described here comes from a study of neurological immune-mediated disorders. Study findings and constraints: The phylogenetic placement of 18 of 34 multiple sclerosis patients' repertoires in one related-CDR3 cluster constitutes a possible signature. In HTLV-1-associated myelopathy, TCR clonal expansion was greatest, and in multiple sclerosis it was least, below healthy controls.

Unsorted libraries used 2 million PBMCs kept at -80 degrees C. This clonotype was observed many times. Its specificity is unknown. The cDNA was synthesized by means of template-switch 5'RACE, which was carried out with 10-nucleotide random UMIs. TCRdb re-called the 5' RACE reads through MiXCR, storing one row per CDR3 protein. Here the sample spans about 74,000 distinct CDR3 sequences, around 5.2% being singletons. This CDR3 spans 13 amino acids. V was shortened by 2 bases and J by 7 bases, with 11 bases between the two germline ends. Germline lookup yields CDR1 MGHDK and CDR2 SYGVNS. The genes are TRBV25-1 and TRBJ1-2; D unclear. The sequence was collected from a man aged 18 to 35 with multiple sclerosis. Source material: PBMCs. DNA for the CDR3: TGTGCCAGCAGTGAAAACAGTCTCCGTGGCTACACCTTC. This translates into CASSENSLRGYTF.